Shown below are 31 T cell receptor beta chains from a single sample sequenced in a study of OX40 agonist ivuxolimab in advanced cancers. Data came from immunoSEQ multiplex PCR; TCRdb stores just in-frame clones and leaves some out. This sample has some 82,000 clones; about 93% occur once, and the top ten carry about 11%. The sample was CD4+ or CD8+ T cells sorted from blood, taken in a trial of the OX40 agonist ivuxolimab. The source is an adult with an advanced solid tumor such as melanoma, head and neck, liver or kidney cancer.

The chain is built from TRBV6-5 and TRBJ2-7, with D possibly called TRBD1 or TRBD2 (5 bases each). Trimming cost V 6 bases and J 0 bases, with 12 bases left between them. CDR1 is MNHEY and CDR2 is SVGAGI in the germline V gene. This CDR3 has 14 amino acids. The CDR3 DNA follows: TGTGCCAGCAGCCCCGCTGGGGGCTCCTACGAGCAGTACTTC. Amino acid sequence: CASSPAGGSYEQYF.

The V call is TRBV19, the J call TRBJ1-5; TRBD1 matches at 9 bases. Germline CDR1 is LNHDA and CDR2 is SQIVND (reference sequence). The CDR3 length is 14 residues. The V segment lost 7 bases and the J segment 7 bases; nucleotides outside the gene matches: 8. The CDR3 is CASKSGQGLQPQHF. For the CDR3, the DNA is TGTGCCAGTAAATCTGGACAGGGGCTCCAGCCCCAGCATTTT.

The chain joins TRBV28 to TRBJ2-1, with 10 bases aligning to TRBD2. CDR3 size: 16 residues. Per the germline V gene, CDR1 is MDHEN and CDR2 is SYDVKM. V was pared by 2 bases and J by 8 bases, with 9 bases of the junction left unmatched. CDR3 in amino acids: CASSLPYRTSGDEQFF. The CDR3 nucleotides read TGTGCCAGCAGTTTACCATACAGGACTAGCGGCGATGAGCAGTTCTTC.

The chain recombines TRBV14 with TRBJ2-3; D may be TRBD2 (6 bases). The CDR3 totals 15 residues. Germline CDR1 is SGHDN and CDR2 is FVKESK. V lost 4 bases and J lost 2, with 13 bases in between. The CDR3 protein is CASSPIAAYTDTQYF. CDR3 DNA: TGTGCCAGCAGCCCCATAGCGGCCTACACAGATACGCAGTATTTT. The full variable domain, its missing parts supplied by reference TRBV14 and TRBJ2-3, is EAGVTQFPSHSVIEKGQTVTLRCDPISGHDNLYWYRRVMGKEIKFLLHFVKESKQDESGMPNNRFLAERTGGTYSTLKVQPAELEDSGVYFCASSPIAAYTDTQYFGPGTRLTVL.

V and J are TRBV5-4 and TRBJ1-2, with D hard to call. V was clipped by 2 bases and J by 3 bases, with 11 bases between them. Germline values: CDR1 SGHNT, CDR2 YYREEE (reference sequence). This CDR3 spans 14 amino acids. The CDR3 reads CASSLLTEDYGYTF. As DNA, the CDR3 is TGTGCCAGCAGCTTACTGACGGAGGACTATGGCTACACCTTC. Combining the CDR3 with reference TRBV5-4 and TRBJ1-2 gives the whole variable domain ETGVTQSPTHLIKTRGQQVTLRCSSQSGHNTVSWYQQALGQGPQFIFQYYREEENGRGNFPPRFSGLQFPNYSSELNVNALELDDSALYLCASSLLTEDYGYTFGSGTRLTVV.

The rearrangement links TRBV11-2 to TRBJ1-4, with unresolved D. Germline values: CDR1 SGHAT, CDR2 FQNNGV. This CDR3 spans 11 amino acids. V lost 1 base to trimming and J lost 11 bases, with 5 bases between them. CDR3 region: CASSLGDKLFF. CDR3 nucleotides: TGTGCCAGCAGCTTAGGAGACAAACTGTTTTTT. Complete variable domain (other parts from reference TRBV11-2 and TRBJ1-4): EAGVAQSPRYKIIEKRQSVAFWCNPISGHATLYWYQQILGQGPKLLIQFQNNGVVDDSQLPKDRFSAERLKGVDSTLKIQPAKLEDSAVYLCASSLGDKLFFGSGTQLSVL.

The chain uses TRBV7-8 and TRBJ2-5; 9 bases fit TRBD2. Germline CDR1 SGHVS, CDR2 FQNEAQ. This CDR3 has 17 amino acids. V lost 0 bases to trimming and J lost 1 base; unmatched junction nucleotides: 6. The chain's CDR3 is CASSLARLAATQETQYF. The CDR3 DNA reads as TGTGCCAGCAGCTTAGCCCGACTAGCGGCTACCCAAGAGACCCAGTACTTC.

V and J are TRBV7-3 and TRBJ2-3; the match to TRBD1 covers 7 bases. Germline V CDR1 and CDR2: SGHTA, FQGTGA. V was clipped by 4 bases and J by 1 base; unmatched bases: 5. This CDR3 is 15 amino acids long. CDR3 bases: TGTGCCAGCAGCTCAACTGGGACAGGCACAGATACGCAGTATTTT. As protein: CASSSTGTGTDTQYF.

The chain couples TRBV5-1 to TRBJ1-1; TRBD1 agrees at 7 bases. V shed 5 bases, J shed 6 bases, and the junction held 7 bases outside the gene matches. Germline CDR1 is SGHRS and CDR2 is YFSETQ. CDR3 length: 13 amino acids. The CDR3, as DNA: TGCGCCAGCAGGAGGCAGGGGGATCCTGAAGCTTTCTTT. This codes for CASRRQGDPEAFF.

The gene calls are TRBV28 and TRBJ2-2; tentatively, D is TRBD1 (5 bases). V lost 5 bases and J 7 bases, leaving 14 bases between the germline ends. This CDR3 contains 14 residues. CDR1 and CDR2 from the germline V gene are MDHEN and SYDVKM. CDR3 protein: CASSDPGKIGELFF. CDR3 nucleotides: TGTGCCAGCAGTGACCCAGGGAAAATCGGGGAGCTGTTTTTT.

The chain couples TRBV9 to TRBJ2-3; weak D call: TRBD1 (6 bases). The CDR3 length is 14 residues. Germline V gene data show CDR1 as SGDLS and CDR2 as YYNGEE. Trimming took off 4 bases at V and 2 bases at J, with 11 bases between the two ends. This chain's CDR3 is CASSKDSNTDTQYF. In DNA form, the CDR3 reads TGTGCCAGCAGCAAGGACAGCAACACAGATACGCAGTATTTT.

V is TRBV15 and J is TRBJ2-7, with TRBD1 identical over 10 bases. The CDR3 runs to 15 residues. The J segment lost 5 bases and the V segment lost 2 bases, leaving 6 bases of the junction unmatched. Germline lookup yields CDR1 LNHNV and CDR2 YYDKDF (reference sequence). CDR3 amino acids: CATSRSRDRGHEQYF. In DNA, the CDR3 is TGTGCCACCAGCAGATCCCGGGACAGGGGCCACGAGCAGTACTTC.

The rearrangement links TRBV2 to TRBJ2-7; D is possibly TRBD2 (5 bases). Germline-derived CDR1 and CDR2 are SNHLY and FYNNEI. This CDR3 is built from 15 residues. The V end lost 7 bases, the J end lost 3 bases, and 19 bases lay between the germline ends. The CDR3 loop is CASTPTRVFRYEQYF. The CDR3 DNA reads as TGTGCCAGCACTCCCACGCGGGTTTTTCGCTACGAGCAGTACTTC.

The chain links TRBV7-3 to TRBJ2-1; 9 positions match TRBD2. Germline V CDR1 and CDR2: SGHTA, FQGTGA. The CDR3 totals 17 residues. Trimming at V came to 1 base and at J to 9 bases, leaving 13 bases not matched to a gene. In DNA, the CDR3 is TGTGCCAGCAGCTTAAGCCACGGGACTAGCCGGATGGGTGAGCAGTTCTTC. Protein product: CASSLSHGTSRMGEQFF.

A single count supports this clone. The chain joins TRBV4-3 to TRBJ2-3; D is undetermined. The V end was cut by 0 bases, the J end by 7 bases, with 5 bases between. Per germline, CDR1 LGHNA and CDR2 YSLEER. The CDR3 has 12 residues. Here the CDR3 reads CASSQDGYTQYF. The CDR3 nucleotides are TGCGCCAGCAGCCAAGATGGGTATACGCAGTATTTT.

Comment on this clone: A junction end diverges from the germline sequence, so it may reflect a read error. The genes are TRBV7-3 and TRBJ2-7; the D gene is possibly TRBD1 (6 bases). The CDR3 sequence is 12 residues long. The germline gives CDR1 SGHTA, CDR2 FQGTGA. This chain's CDR3 is CASSLPGDRIHF. DNA for the CDR3: TGTGCCAGCAGCCTTCCGGGTGACAGGATACACTTC. Full variable domain (outside the CDR3, taken from reference TRBV7-3 and TRBJ2-7): GAGVSQTPSNKVTEKGKYVELRCDPISGHTALYWYRQSLGQGPEFLIYFQGTGAADDSGLPNDRFFAVRPEGSVSTLKIQRTERGDSAVYLCASSLPGDRIHFGPGTRLTVT.

This chain links TRBV9 with TRBJ2-7, with 9 positions matching TRBD2. CDR1 is SGDLS and CDR2 is YYNGEE in the germline V gene. Trimming removed 0 bases from V and 2 bases from J; junction bases left unmatched: 6. There are 16 residues in the CDR3. The CDR3 loop reads CASSVASGDRTYEQYF. The CDR3 DNA reads TGTGCCAGCAGCGTAGCTAGCGGGGATCGGACCTACGAGCAGTACTTC.

The J gene is TRBJ2-2, the V gene TRBV5-4; 12 bases map to TRBD2. Germline assignment: CDR1 SGHNT and CDR2 YYREEE (reference sequence). V trimming: 3 bases; J trimming: 7 bases; junction bases outside the gene matches: 7. There are 16 residues in the CDR3. CDR3 in amino acids: CASSSGRTSGNGELFF. The CDR3 region has the DNA TGTGCCAGCAGCTCAGGACGGACTAGCGGGAACGGGGAGCTGTTTTTT. The full variable domain, rest sourced from reference TRBV5-4 and TRBJ2-2, is ETGVTQSPTHLIKTRGQQVTLRCSSQSGHNTVSWYQQALGQGPQFIFQYYREEENGRGNFPPRFSGLQFPNYSSELNVNALELDDSALYLCASSSGRTSGNGELFFGEGSRLTVL.

This rearrangement joins TRBV5-6 to TRBJ1-1; D gene unclear. Germline V gene lookup returns CDR1 SGHDT and CDR2 YYEEEE. The germline V and J ends were trimmed by 3 bases and 0 bases, with 15 bases remaining between them. The CDR3 length is 16 residues. In nucleotides, the CDR3 is TGTGCCAGCAGCTATCCGCACACAAGTTTGAACACTGAAGCTTTCTTT. This encodes CASSYPHTSLNTEAFF. Drawing the rest from reference TRBV5-6 and TRBJ1-1, the complete variable domain is DAGVTQSPTHLIKTRGQQVTLRCSPKSGHDTVSWYQQALGQGPQFIFQYYEEEERQRGNFPDRFSGHQFPNYSSELNVNALLLGDSALYLCASSYPHTSLNTEAFFGQGTRLTVV.

J is TRBJ1-1 and V is TRBV25-1, with TRBD1 matching over 7 bases. J lost 4 bases, V lost 4 bases, and 3 bases had no gene match. This CDR3 has 13 residues. Germline V gives CDR1 MGHDK, CDR2 SYGVNS. CDR3 in amino acids: CASSGPGGTEAFF. The CDR3, as DNA: TGTGCCAGCAGTGGGCCAGGGGGCACTGAAGCTTTCTTT.

The chain joins TRBV9 to TRBJ2-3, with D maybe TRBD2 (6 bases). Trimming took off 7 bases at V and 7 bases at J, with 19 bases between the two ends. The germline V gene has CDR1 SGDLS and CDR2 YYNGEE. The CDR3 contains 14 residues. This CDR3 is CASGGIGTDYTQYF. CDR3 nucleotide sequence: TGTGCCAGCGGGGGGATCGGGACTGACTATACGCAGTATTTT.

J is TRBJ2-7 and V is TRBV25-1; D could derive from TRBD1 or TRBD2 (6 bases each). This CDR3 comprises 14 residues. V shed 5 bases and J shed 6 bases, with 17 bases lying between them. Looked up from germline, CDR1 is MGHDK and CDR2 is SYGVNS. The CDR3 DNA follows: TGTGCCAGCAGTACAGGGACTGGGTTACTCGAGCAGTACTTC. This codes for CASSTGTGLLEQYF.

This clone has a handful of counts. The chain has TRBV30 and TRBJ1-5; D remains unclear. Germline assignment: CDR1 GTSNPN and CDR2 SVGIG (reference sequence). The CDR3 runs 12 residues. Trimming took 3 bases from V and 6 from J, leaving 9 bases between them. This CDR3 reads CAWSEGFQPQHF. The CDR3 DNA is TGTGCCTGGAGCGAGGGCTTTCAGCCCCAGCATTTT.

The rearrangement uses TRBV5-5 and TRBJ2-7; D is perhaps TRBD1 or TRBD2 (5 bases each). Deletions cut 3 bases from V and 2 bases from J, with 12 bases between. This CDR3 is 14 amino acids long. Germline V CDR1 and CDR2: SGHKS, YYEKEE (reference sequence). For the CDR3, the DNA is TGTGCCAGCAGCTCCGGGACGAGAGCCTACGAGCAGTACTTC. Its protein product is CASSSGTRAYEQYF.

The sample holds one count of this clone. The genes are TRBV5-1 and TRBJ1-1; D remains unclear. This CDR3 has 14 residues. Deletions cut 4 bases from V and 1 base from J, with 11 bases between. Germline lookup yields CDR1 SGHRS and CDR2 YFSETQ. As DNA, the CDR3 is TGCGCCAGCAGCCCGTACCTCAGGAACACTGAAGCTTTCTTT. Translated, it gives CASSPYLRNTEAFF.

CDR3 DNA sequence: TGTGCCAGCAGTTTATCCTGGATAACTAGCGGAGCCAAAAACATTCAGTACTTC. It specifies CASSLSWITSGAKNIQYF. The rearrangement links TRBV27 to TRBJ2-4, with TRBD2 matching over 8 bases. In germline, CDR1 is MNHEY, CDR2 SMNVEV (reference sequence). The CDR3 contains 18 residues. Losses at the gene ends were 0 bases for V and 0 bases for J; bases not matched to a gene: 7.

This sequence joins TRBV4-3 and TRBJ1-1, with D unclear. The CDR3 loop spans 14 amino acids. The germline V and J ends were trimmed by 3 bases and 1 base, with 9 bases remaining between them. The germline V gene encodes CDR1 LGHNA and CDR2 YSLEER. CDR3 sequence (DNA): TGCGCCAGCAGCCACGCTTTCCCGAACACTGAAGCTTTCTTT. Its translation is CASSHAFPNTEAFF.

This clone appeared once. The genes are TRBV27 and TRBJ2-7, with TRBD1 as a possible D gene (5 bases). V dropped 7 bases and J dropped 5 bases, with 12 bases sitting between them. The CDR3 runs 12 residues. From germline, CDR1 is MNHEY and CDR2 SMNVEV (reference sequence). The CDR3 DNA reads as TGTGCCAGCACAGGGTTAATGAACGAGCAGTACTTC. Translating gives CASTGLMNEQYF.

The rearrangement joins TRBV19 to TRBJ2-2; TRBD2 agrees at 12 bases. Trimming at V came to 1 base and at J to 6 bases, leaving 3 bases not matched to a gene. Per the germline V gene, CDR1 is LNHDA and CDR2 is SQIVND (reference sequence). CDR3 size: 16 residues. The CDR3 DNA follows: TGTGCCAGTAGTATAGGGCTAGCGGGAGGGCCCGGGGAGCTGTTTTTT. It translates to CASSIGLAGGPGELFF.

The chain is built from TRBV7-6 and TRBJ1-1; weak D call: TRBD1 (5 bases). V was trimmed by 2 bases and J by 5 bases, leaving 15 bases between them. From germline, CDR1 is SGHVS and CDR2 FNYEAQ. The CDR3 sequence is 15 residues long. The CDR3 protein is CASSLFRVGATEAFF. CDR3 nucleotide sequence: TGTGCCAGCAGCTTATTCAGGGTCGGGGCGACTGAAGCTTTCTTT.

The genes are TRBV15 and TRBJ2-7, with D tentatively TRBD2 (5 bases). The V gene lost 3 bases and the J gene lost 9 bases, with 24 bases spanning the gap. Germline-derived CDR1 and CDR2 are LNHNV and YYDKDF (reference sequence). The CDR3 has 16 residues. The CDR3 loop reads CATSSRLERGREGQYF. The CDR3, as DNA: TGTGCCACCAGCAGCCGACTCGAGAGAGGGCGAGAAGGGCAGTACTTC. The full variable domain, its missing parts supplied by reference TRBV15 and TRBJ2-7, is DAMVIQNPRYQVTQFGKPVTLSCSQTLNHNVMYWYQQKSSQAPKLLFHYYDKDFNNEADTPDNFQSRRPNTSFCFLDIRSPGLGDTAMYLCATSSRLERGREGQYFGPGTRLTVT.